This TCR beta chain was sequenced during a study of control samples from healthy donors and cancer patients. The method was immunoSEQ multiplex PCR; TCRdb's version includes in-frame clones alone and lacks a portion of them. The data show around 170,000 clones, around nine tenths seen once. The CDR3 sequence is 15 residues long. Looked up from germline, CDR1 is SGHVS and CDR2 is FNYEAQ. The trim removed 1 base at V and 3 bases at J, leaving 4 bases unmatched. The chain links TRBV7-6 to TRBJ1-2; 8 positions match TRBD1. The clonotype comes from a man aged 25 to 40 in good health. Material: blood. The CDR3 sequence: CASSLEQGVYYGYTF. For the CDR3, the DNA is TGTGCCAGCAGCTTAGAACAGGGGGTATACTATGGCTACACCTTC.